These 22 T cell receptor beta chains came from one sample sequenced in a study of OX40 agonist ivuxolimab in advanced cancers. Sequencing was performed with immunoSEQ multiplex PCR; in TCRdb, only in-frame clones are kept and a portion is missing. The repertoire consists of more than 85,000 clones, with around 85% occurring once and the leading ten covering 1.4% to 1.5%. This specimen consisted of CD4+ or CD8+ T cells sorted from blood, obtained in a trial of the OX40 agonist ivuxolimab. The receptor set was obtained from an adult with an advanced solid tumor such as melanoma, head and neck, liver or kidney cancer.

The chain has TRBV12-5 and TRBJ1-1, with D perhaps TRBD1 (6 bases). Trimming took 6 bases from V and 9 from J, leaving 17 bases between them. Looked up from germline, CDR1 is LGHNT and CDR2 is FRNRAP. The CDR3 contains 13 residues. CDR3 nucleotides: TGTGCTAGTGGCCGACAGGCCCGCGATAAAGCTTTCTTT. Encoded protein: CASGRQARDKAFF.

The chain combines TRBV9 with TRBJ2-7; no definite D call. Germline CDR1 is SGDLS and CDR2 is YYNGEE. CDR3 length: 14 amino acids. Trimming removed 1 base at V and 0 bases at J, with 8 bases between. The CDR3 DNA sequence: TGTGCCAGCAGCGTACGGTACAACTCCTACGAGCAGTACTTC. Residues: CASSVRYNSYEQYF.

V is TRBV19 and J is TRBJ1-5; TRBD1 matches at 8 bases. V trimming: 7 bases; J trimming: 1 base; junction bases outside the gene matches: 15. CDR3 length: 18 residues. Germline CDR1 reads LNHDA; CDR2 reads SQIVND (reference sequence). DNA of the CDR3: TGTGCCAGTACCGGGGCCAGGGGGCGAAGAAGGAGCAATCAGCCCCAGCATTTT. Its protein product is CASTGARGRRRSNQPQHF.

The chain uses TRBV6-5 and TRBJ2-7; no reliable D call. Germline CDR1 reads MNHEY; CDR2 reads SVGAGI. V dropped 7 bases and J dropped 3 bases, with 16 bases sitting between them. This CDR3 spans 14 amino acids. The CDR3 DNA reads TGTGCCAGCACCCGACATCATCAAGGCTACGAGCAGTACTTC. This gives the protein CASTRHHQGYEQYF.

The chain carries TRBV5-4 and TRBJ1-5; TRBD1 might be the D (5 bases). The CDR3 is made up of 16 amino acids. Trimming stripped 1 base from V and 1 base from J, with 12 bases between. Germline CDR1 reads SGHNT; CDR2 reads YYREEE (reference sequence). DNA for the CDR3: TGTGCCAGCAGCTTGTATCTGGGGGTCAGCAATCAGCCCCAGCATTTT. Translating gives CASSLYLGVSNQPQHF.

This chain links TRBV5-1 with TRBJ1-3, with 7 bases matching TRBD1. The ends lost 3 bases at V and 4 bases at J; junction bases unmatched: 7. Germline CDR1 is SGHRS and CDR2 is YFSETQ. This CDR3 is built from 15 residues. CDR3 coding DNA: TGCGCCAGCAGCTCACAGGGGACTGCGGGAAACACCATATATTTT. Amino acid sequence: CASSSQGTAGNTIYF.

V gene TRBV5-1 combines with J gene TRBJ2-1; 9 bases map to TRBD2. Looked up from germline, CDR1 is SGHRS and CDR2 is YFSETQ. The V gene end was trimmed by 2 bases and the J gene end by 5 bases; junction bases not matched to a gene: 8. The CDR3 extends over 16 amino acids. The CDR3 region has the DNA TGCGCCAGCAGCTTCCTACCTAGCGGGACTAACAATGAGCAGTTCTTC. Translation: CASSFLPSGTNNEQFF.

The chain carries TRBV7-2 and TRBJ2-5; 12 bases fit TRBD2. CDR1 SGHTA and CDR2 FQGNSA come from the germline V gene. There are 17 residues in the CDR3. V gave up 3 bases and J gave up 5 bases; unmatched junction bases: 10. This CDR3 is CASSFGTSGGPKETQYF. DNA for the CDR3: TGTGCCAGCAGCTTCGGAACTAGCGGGGGGCCAAAGGAGACCCAGTACTTC.

CDR3 region: CASSLARTGGRYGYTF. DNA of the CDR3: TGTGCCAGCAGTTTAGCTAGGACAGGGGGAAGATATGGCTACACCTTC. V is TRBV2 and J is TRBJ1-2; 10 bases align to TRBD1. CDR3 size: 16 residues. The trim removed 5 bases at V and 5 bases at J, leaving 11 bases unmatched. Germline CDR1 and CDR2: SNHLY and FYNNEI.

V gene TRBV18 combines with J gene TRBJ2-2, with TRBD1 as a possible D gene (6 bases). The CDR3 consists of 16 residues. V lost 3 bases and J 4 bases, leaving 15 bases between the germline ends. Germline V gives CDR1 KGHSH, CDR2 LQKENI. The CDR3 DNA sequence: TGTGCCAGCTCACCTAGGTCACAGGGTCCCACCGGGGAGCTGTTTTTT. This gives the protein CASSPRSQGPTGELFF.

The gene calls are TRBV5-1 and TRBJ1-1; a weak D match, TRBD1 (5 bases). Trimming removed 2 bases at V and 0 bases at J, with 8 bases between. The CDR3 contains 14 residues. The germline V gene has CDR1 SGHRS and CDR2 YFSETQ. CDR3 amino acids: CASSFPGLNTEAFF. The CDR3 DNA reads TGCGCCAGCAGCTTTCCAGGGTTGAACACTGAAGCTTTCTTT.

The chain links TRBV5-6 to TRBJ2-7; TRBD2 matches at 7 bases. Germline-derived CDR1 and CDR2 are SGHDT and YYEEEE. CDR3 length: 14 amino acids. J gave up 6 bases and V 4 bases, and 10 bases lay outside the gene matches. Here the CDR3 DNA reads TGTGCCAGCAGCGTGGGGAGGGCTTCGGCCGAGCAGTACTTC. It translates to CASSVGRASAEQYF.

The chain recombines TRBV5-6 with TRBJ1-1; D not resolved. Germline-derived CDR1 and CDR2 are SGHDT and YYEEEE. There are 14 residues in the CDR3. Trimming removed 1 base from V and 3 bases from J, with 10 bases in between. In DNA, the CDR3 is TGTGCCAGCAGCTTGTTGAGGCAGCACACTGAAGCTTTCTTT. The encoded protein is CASSLLRQHTEAFF.

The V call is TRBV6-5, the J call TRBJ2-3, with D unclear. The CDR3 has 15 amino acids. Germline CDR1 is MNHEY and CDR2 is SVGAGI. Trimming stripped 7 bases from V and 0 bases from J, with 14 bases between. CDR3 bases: TGTGCCAGCACGGGCAAGTCCGCTAGCACAGATACGCAGTATTTT. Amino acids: CASTGKSASTDTQYF.

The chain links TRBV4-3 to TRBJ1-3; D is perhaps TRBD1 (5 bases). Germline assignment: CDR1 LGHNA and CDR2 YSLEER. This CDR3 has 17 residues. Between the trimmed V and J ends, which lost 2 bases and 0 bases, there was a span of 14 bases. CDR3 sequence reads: CASSQLGDGRSGNTIYF. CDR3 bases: TGCGCCAGCAGCCAACTCGGGGACGGGCGCTCTGGAAACACCATATATTTT.

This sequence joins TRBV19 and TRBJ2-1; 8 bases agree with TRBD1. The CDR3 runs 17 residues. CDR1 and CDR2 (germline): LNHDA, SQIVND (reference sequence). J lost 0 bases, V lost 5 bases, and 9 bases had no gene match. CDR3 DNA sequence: TGTGCCAGTAGTCCCTCGGGACAGGCCAGCTCCTACAATGAGCAGTTCTTC. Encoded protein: CASSPSGQASSYNEQFF.

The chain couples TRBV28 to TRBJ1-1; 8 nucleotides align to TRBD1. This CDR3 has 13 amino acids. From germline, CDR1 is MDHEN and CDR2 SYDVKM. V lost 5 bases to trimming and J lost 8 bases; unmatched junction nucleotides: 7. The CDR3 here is CASSPDRVREAFF. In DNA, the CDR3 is TGTGCCAGCAGTCCGGACAGGGTTAGGGAAGCTTTCTTT. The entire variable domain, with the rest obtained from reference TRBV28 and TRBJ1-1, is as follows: DVKVTQSSRYLVKRTGEKVFLECVQDMDHENMFWYRQDPGLGLRLIYFSYDVKMKEKGDIPEGYSVSREKKERFSLILESASTNQTSMYLCASSPDRVREAFFGQGTRLTVV.

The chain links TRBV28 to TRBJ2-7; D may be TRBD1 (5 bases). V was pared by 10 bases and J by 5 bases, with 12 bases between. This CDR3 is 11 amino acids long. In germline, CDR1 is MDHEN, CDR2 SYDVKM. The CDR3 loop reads CAIQGIHEQYF. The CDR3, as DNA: TGTGCCATCCAGGGTATCCACGAGCAGTACTTC.

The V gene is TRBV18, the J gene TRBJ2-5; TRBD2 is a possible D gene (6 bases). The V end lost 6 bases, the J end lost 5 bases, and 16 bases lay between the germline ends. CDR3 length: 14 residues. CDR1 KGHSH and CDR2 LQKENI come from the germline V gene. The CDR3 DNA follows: TGTGCCAGCTCCCGCTCCGCTGGGGGGGAGACCCAGTACTTC. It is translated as CASSRSAGGETQYF.

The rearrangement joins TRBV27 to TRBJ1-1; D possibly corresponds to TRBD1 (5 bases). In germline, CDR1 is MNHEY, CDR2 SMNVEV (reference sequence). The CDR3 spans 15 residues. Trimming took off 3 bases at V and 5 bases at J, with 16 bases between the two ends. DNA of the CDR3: TGTGCCAGCAGTTTGCGGCTATCCGGGGGGACTGAAGCTTTCTTT. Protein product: CASSLRLSGGTEAFF.

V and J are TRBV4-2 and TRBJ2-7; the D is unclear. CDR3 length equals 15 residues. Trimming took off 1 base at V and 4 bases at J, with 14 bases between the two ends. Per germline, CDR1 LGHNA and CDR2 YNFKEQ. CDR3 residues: CASSQVVGLAYEQYF. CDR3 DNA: TGTGCCAGCAGCCAAGTGGTAGGGCTTGCTTACGAGCAGTACTTC.

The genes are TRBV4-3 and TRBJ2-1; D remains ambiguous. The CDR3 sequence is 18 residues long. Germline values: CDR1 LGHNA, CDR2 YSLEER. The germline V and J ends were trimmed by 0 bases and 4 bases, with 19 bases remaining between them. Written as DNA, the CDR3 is TGCGCCAGCAGCCAAGATCTTTGGCGGACCTACGATTACAATGAGCAGTTCTTC. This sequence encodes CASSQDLWRTYDYNEQFF.